This T cell receptor beta chain was documented in a study of cytomegalovirus exposure and HLA in healthy donors. Study-level findings and limits: Another analysis was done later, and it associated around 17,000 TCR beta sequences with HLA alleles at 0.05 false discovery rate. The classifier reportedly diagnosed cytomegalovirus status with high specificity and sensitivity. Later analysis showed TCR association rates varying by HLA locus, highest for DRB1 and lowest for HLA-C. Common viral pathogens were later found to be apparently linked to several of the most significant clusters.

J gave up 0 bases and V 3 bases, and 1 base lay outside the gene matches. CDR3 length equals 14 residues. CDR1 and CDR2 (germline): SEHNR, FQNEAQ (reference sequence). With regard to this clone: The antigen remains unidentified.

Primers: 60 Vbeta forward and 13 Jbeta reverse. TCRdb's copy holds only in-frame clones and misses some; the assay was immunoSEQ multiplex PCR. The table includes 80,000 to 100,000 clones, more than 50% detected once. J is TRBJ1-2 and V is TRBV7-9; TRBD1 matches at 7 bases. The sample was PBMCs. The TCR originated in a woman aged 40 to 55 in good health and CMV-seropositive. The CDR3 loop is CASSFDRANYGYTF. The CDR3 DNA reads as TGTGCCAGCAGCTTCGACAGGGCTAACTATGGCTACACCTTC.